Each of the 7 T cell receptor beta chains below was sequenced from the same sample in a study of blood T cell repertoires in COVID-19. The table came from immunoSEQ multiplex PCR; TCRdb's copy has only in-frame clones and leaves some out. Of around 270,000 clones listed, approximately 88% were seen once; the top ten hold 3.1%. The sample was PBMCs or T cells enriched from blood (not recorded which). The receptor source for this set is a middle-aged woman who had been exposed to COVID-19.

The chain is built from TRBV5-4 and TRBJ2-1; TRBD2 might be the D (5 bases). CDR3 length: 13 residues. The ends were cut back, 4 bases at V and 8 bases at J, with 13 bases in the middle. Germline values: CDR1 SGHNT, CDR2 YYREEE (reference sequence). The CDR3 region has the DNA TGTGCCAGCAGCCCTGGGCTAGCTCATGAGCAGTTCTTC. It is translated as CASSPGLAHEQFF.

The J gene is TRBJ2-7, the V gene TRBV7-2; TRBD2 agrees at 8 bases. V shed 0 bases, J shed 1 base, and the junction held 2 bases outside the gene matches. The V gene's germline CDR1 is SGHTA and CDR2 FQGNSA. The CDR3 loop spans 15 amino acids. As DNA, the CDR3 is TGTGCCAGCAGCTTAGCGTCGGGGGGGTCCTACGAGCAGTACGTC. Translating gives CASSLASGGSYEQYV.

The J gene is TRBJ1-4, the V gene TRBV15; D possibly corresponds to TRBD1 (5 bases). V was pared by 0 bases and J by 0 bases, with 8 bases between. Germline CDR1 is LNHNV and CDR2 is YYDKDF (reference sequence). The CDR3 length is 16 residues. The CDR3 region has the DNA TGTGCCACCAGCAGAGAACAGGCCGCAACTAATGAAAAACTGTTTTTT. It codes for CATSREQAATNEKLFF.

This chain joins TRBV19 and TRBJ2-1; 9 bases line up with TRBD2. J gave up 3 bases and V 5 bases, and 8 bases lay outside the gene matches. In germline, CDR1 is LNHDA, CDR2 SQIVND (reference sequence). There are 16 residues in the CDR3. The CDR3 nucleotides are TGTGCCAGTAGTCCCAGAAGTAGCGGGAGCTACAATGAGCAGTTCTTC. This sequence encodes CASSPRSSGSYNEQFF.

The chain is built from TRBV4-2 and TRBJ2-2, with 7 nucleotides matching TRBD2. Germline assignment: CDR1 LGHNA and CDR2 YNFKEQ. The CDR3 spans 17 residues. With V trimmed by 3 bases and J by 4 bases, 11 bases remained unmatched. CDR3 nucleotides: TGTGCCAGCAGCCATCCCCCCGTGGGAGGGAGCACCGGGGAGCTGTTTTTT. This encodes CASSHPPVGGSTGELFF.

This chain joins TRBV19 and TRBJ1-1, with a possible D match to TRBD1 (5 bases). Germline-derived CDR1 and CDR2 are LNHDA and SQIVND (reference sequence). CDR3 length: 15 amino acids. Trimming stripped 6 bases from V and 0 bases from J, with 14 bases between. This CDR3 is CASSWTSVLNTEAFF. In DNA form, the CDR3 reads TGTGCCAGTAGCTGGACAAGCGTATTGAACACTGAAGCTTTCTTT.

CDR3 sequence reads: CASSSQGGETQYF. DNA of the CDR3: TGTGCCAGCAGCTCACAGGGGGGGGAGACCCAGTACTTC. This chain joins TRBV5-6 and TRBJ2-5; tentatively, D is TRBD1 (8 bases). This CDR3 has 13 residues. Per the germline V gene, CDR1 is SGHDT and CDR2 is YYEEEE. V shed 3 bases and J shed 5 bases, with 11 bases lying between them.